This T cell receptor beta chain derives from a study of cytomegalovirus exposure and HLA in healthy donors. General observations from the study: TCR beta chains associated with HLA were, in a later analysis, more clonally expanded than equally common others. In most subjects, TCR beta sequences reportedly gave accurate predictions of HLA-A and HLA-B alleles. TRBV6-2, TRBV6-3 and other indistinguishable V segments were excluded. The majority of TCR sequences were rare, yet some public TCRs appeared in many donors.

CDR1 and CDR2 (germline): PRHDT, FYEKMQ (reference sequence). Trimming cost V 5 bases and J 3 bases, with 19 bases left between them. The CDR3 runs 17 residues. Amplification used 60 Vbeta primers and 13 Jbeta primers. The data were produced by immunoSEQ multiplex PCR, yet TCRdb's version contains in-frame clones alone and is incomplete. The repertoire holds 120,000 or so clones, with 65% to 75% as singletons. Comment on this clone: Antigen: not known.

The sequencing input was PBMCs. The J gene is TRBJ2-2, the V gene TRBV13, with D tentatively TRBD1 (7 bases). The sequence was collected from a middle-aged man in good health and CMV-seropositive. CDR3 protein: CASSPLGGGAYTGELFF. The CDR3 DNA reads as TGTGCCAGCAGCCCCCTAGGGGGCGGGGCCTACACCGGGGAGCTGTTTTTT.